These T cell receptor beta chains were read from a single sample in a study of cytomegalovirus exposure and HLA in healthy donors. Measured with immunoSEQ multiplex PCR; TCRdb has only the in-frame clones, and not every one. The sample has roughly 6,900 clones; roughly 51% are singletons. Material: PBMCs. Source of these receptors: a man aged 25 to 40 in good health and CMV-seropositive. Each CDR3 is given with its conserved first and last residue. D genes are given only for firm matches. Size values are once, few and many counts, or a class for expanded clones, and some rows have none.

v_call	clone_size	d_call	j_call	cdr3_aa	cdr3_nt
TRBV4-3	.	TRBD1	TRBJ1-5	CASSQDWDGQGIQPQHF	TGCGCCAGCAGCCAAGATTGGGACGGACAGGGGATACAGCCCCAGCATTTT
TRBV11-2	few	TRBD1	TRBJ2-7	CASSLAGTGGSEQYF	TGTGCCAGCAGCTTAGCCGGGACAGGAGGAAGCGAGCAGTACTTC
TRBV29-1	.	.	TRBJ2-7	CSVELGAHEQYF	TGCAGCGTTGAGCTTGGGGCCCACGAGCAGTACTTC
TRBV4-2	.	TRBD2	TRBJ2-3	CASSQEASGGEDTQYF	TGTGCCAGCAGCCAAGAGGCTAGCGGGGGGGAAGATACGCAGTATTTT
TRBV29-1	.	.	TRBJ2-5	CSALGQISKTQYF	TGCAGCGCATTAGGACAGATCTCGAAGACCCAGTACTTC
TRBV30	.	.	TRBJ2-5	CAWSEGETQYF	TGTGCCTGGAGTGAGGGGGAGACCCAGTACTTC
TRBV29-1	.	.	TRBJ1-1	CSVGGDLNTEAFF	TGCAGCGTGGGAGGGGACCTGAACACTGAAGCTTTCTTT
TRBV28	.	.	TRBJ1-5	CASSLRQPQHF	TGTGCCAGCAGTCTAAGACAGCCCCAGCATTTT
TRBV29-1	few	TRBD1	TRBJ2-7	CSVEESRGTFYEQYF	TGCAGCGTTGAAGAGAGCAGGGGGACCTTCTACGAGCAGTACTTC
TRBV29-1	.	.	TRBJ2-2	CSVVGSYTGELFF	TGCAGCGTTGTCGGGAGCTACACCGGGGAGCTGTTTTTT
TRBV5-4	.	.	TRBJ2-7	CASSPSMNEQYF	TGTGCCAGCAGCCCGAGTATGAATGAGCAGTACTTC
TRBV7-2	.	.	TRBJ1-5	CASRQTQSQPQHF	TGTGCCAGCAGACAAACGCAGTCGCAGCCCCAGCATTTT
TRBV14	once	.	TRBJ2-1	CASSQGGTGLYNEQFF	TGTGCCAGCAGCCAGGGAGGGACAGGACTCTACAATGAGCAGTTCTTC
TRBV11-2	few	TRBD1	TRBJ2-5	CASSLAGRDRETQYF	TGTGCCAGCAGCTTAGCCGGCAGGGACAGAGAGACCCAGTACTTC
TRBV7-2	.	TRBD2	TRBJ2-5	CASSSGLAGGGAETQYF	TGTGCCAGCAGCTCGGGACTAGCGGGGGGAGGGGCAGAGACCCAGTACTTC
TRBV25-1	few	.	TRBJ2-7	CASSDSLQGGEQYF	TGTGCCAGCAGTGATTCCCTCCAGGGAGGCGAGCAGTACTTC
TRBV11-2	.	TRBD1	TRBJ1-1	CASSTTGVNTEAFF	TGTGCCAGCAGCACGACAGGGGTGAACACTGAAGCTTTCTTT
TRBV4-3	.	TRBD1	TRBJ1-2	CASSQDRGGYYGYTF	TGCGCCAGCAGCCAGGACAGGGGAGGCTACTATGGCTACACCTTC
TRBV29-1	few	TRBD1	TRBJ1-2	CSVPGLDRGGYTF	TGCAGCGTCCCCGGCCTCGACAGGGGTGGCTACACCTTC
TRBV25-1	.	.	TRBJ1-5	CASSPDRSNQPQHF	TGTGCCAGCAGTCCCGACAGGAGCAATCAGCCCCAGCATTTT
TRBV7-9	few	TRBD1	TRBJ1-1	CASSLGTGDTEAFF	TGTGCCAGCAGCCTCGGGACAGGGGACACTGAAGCTTTCTTT
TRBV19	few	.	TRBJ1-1	CASSMQWNTEAFF	TGTGCCAGTAGTATGCAGTGGAACACTGAAGCTTTCTTT
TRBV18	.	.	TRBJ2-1	CASSPSSTHEQFF	TGTGCCAGCTCACCATCGAGCACGCATGAGCAGTTCTTC
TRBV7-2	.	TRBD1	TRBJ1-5	CASSPHGQGLGQPQHF	TGTGCCAGCAGCCCCCATGGACAGGGGCTTGGTCAGCCCCAGCATTTT
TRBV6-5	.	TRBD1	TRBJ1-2	CASSSDRDLNYGYTF	TGTGCCAGCAGTTCCGACAGGGATCTGAACTATGGCTACACCTTC
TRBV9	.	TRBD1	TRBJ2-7	CASSPWTGDGEQYF	TGTGCCAGCAGCCCGTGGACAGGGGATGGCGAGCAGTACTTC
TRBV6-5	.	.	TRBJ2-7	CASSSPRLGQYF	TGTGCCAGCAGTTCCCCTAGGTTGGGGCAGTACTTC
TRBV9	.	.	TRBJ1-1	CASSLGPSTEAFF	TGTGCCAGCAGCCTAGGCCCCAGCACTGAAGCTTTCTTT
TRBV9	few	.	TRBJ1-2	CASSVDFNGYTF	TGTGCCAGCAGCGTAGATTTTAATGGCTACACCTTC
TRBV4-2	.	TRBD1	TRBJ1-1	CASSHIKSGGTEAFF	TGTGCCAGCAGTCACATCAAATCAGGGGGCACTGAAGCTTTCTTT
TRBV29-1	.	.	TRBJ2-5	CSVDGGGGTQYF	TGCAGCGTTGACGGGGGAGGTGGGACCCAGTACTTC
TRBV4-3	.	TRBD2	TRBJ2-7	CASSQALAASYEQYF	TGCGCCAGCAGCCAAGCACTAGCGGCATCCTACGAGCAGTACTTC
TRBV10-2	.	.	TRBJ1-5	CASSVDSNQPQHF	TGCGCCAGCAGTGTGGACAGTAATCAGCCCCAGCATTTT
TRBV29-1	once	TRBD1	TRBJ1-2	CSANTGTGVAAGIGYTF	TGCAGCGCAAATACCGGGACAGGGGTAGCAGCGGGAATTGGCTACACCTTC
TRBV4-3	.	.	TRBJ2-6	CASRPSPTGANVLTF	TGCGCCAGCAGGCCAAGTCCTACTGGGGCCAACGTCCTGACTTTC
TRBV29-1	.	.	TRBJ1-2	CSVDRGMDGYTF	TGCAGCGTTGATCGGGGAATGGATGGCTACACCTTC
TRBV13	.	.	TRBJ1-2	CASSLGRGRGYTF	TGTGCCAGCAGCTTAGGCAGGGGAAGGGGCTACACCTTC
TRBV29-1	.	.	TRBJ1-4	CSVESVGEKLFF	TGCAGCGTTGAGTCCGTCGGTGAAAAACTGTTTTTT
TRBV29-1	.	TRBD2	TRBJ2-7	CSEGTSGEYEQYF	TGCAGCGAAGGGACTAGCGGGGAGTACGAGCAGTACTTC
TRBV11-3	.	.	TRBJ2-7	CASTNFREGSYEQYF	TGTGCCAGCACCAATTTCCGGGAAGGCTCCTACGAGCAGTACTTC